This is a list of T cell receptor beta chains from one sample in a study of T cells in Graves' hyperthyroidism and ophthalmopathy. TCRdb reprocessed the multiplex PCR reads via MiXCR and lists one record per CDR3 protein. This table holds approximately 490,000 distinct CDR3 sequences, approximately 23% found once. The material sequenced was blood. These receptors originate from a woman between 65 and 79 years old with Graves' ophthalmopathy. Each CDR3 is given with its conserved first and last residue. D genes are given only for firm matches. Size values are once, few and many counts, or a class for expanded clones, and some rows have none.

TGTGCCAGCAGCGGGGGGCGGGAGTTGGATACGCAGTATTTT	CASSGGRELDTQYF	-	-	TRBV5-6	TRBJ2-3	14
TGTGCCCGCCAAAGCGGGCAGGACCACTACGAGCAGTACTTC	CARQSGQDHYEQYF	-	many	TRBV2	TRBJ2-7	14
TGTGCCAGCAGCTTAGCGGTGACCTATGAGCAGTTCTTC	CASSLAVTYEQFF	-	many	TRBV7-6	TRBJ2-1	13
TGTGCCAGCAGCTCGACAGTTTATAGCAATCAGCCCCAGCATTTT	CASSSTVYSNQPQHF	-	few	TRBV7-2	TRBJ1-5	15
TGCAGCGTTGATATGGTCGGAATAAGAGGAAAACTGTTTTTT	CSVDMVGIRGKLFF	-	few	TRBV29-1	TRBJ1-4	14
TGCGCCAGCAGCTTAGGAGCGGTCGGGTACAATGAGCAGTTCTTC	CASSLGAVGYNEQFF	-	many	TRBV5-1	TRBJ2-1	15
TGTGCCACCAGTGATGCTGCGGGACAGGGAATCACAGATACGCAGTATTTT	CATSDAAGQGITDTQYF	TRBD1	-	TRBV24-1	TRBJ2-3	17
TGTGCCAGCAGCCAAGTGGACAGCGGGCGGACTGAAGCTTTCTTT	CASSQVDSGRTEAFF	-	-	TRBV4-2	TRBJ1-1	15
TGTGCCATCAGTGGATCGACACAACCGGGGATCATGAACACTGAAGCTTTCTTT	CAISGSTQPGIMNTEAFF	-	-	TRBV10-3	TRBJ1-1	18
TGTGCCAGCACCGAAACCGGAACAGGGAGCTACGAGCAGTACTTC	CASTETGTGSYEQYF	-	many	TRBV28	TRBJ2-7	15
TGTGCCAGCAGTTACTCTGGGGCTAGCGCAGATACGCAGTATTTT	CASSYSGASADTQYF	-	-	TRBV6-6	TRBJ2-3	15
TGTGCCAGCAGTTGGGGGACAGGTTCCTACGAGCAGTACTTC	CASSWGTGSYEQYF	TRBD1	many	TRBV27	TRBJ2-7	14
TGTGCTAGCAGCCCGAGGACTAGCGGGGAGACCCAGTACTTC	CASSPRTSGETQYF	TRBD2	-	TRBV7-7	TRBJ2-5	14
TGCAGCGTTAGCCAGTTACCCACAGATACGCAGTATTTT	CSVSQLPTDTQYF	-	-	TRBV29-1	TRBJ2-3	13
TGCGCCAGCAGTGAGTCTAAGGCTAGCGAAGAGACCCAGTACTTC	CASSESKASEETQYF	-	many	TRBV10-1	TRBJ2-5	15
TGTGCCAGCAGCTTAGGGACAGGGGGAAATGAAAAACTGTTTTTT	CASSLGTGGNEKLFF	TRBD1	-	TRBV7-9	TRBJ1-4	15
TGTGCCAGCAGTCTTCGACTCCTCAGCTACGAGCAGTACTTC	CASSLRLLSYEQYF	-	few	TRBV6-4	TRBJ2-7	14
TGTGCCAGCAGTGAATCTGTAGGACGACTTTTTAACTATGGCTACACCTTC	CASSESVGRLFNYGYTF	-	-	TRBV25-1	TRBJ1-2	17
TGCAGCGTTGGGGAAGCGGGAGGGCCACAAGAGCAGTTCTTC	CSVGEAGGPQEQFF	TRBD2	few	TRBV29-1	TRBJ2-1	14
TGCGCCAGCAGCTGGGGACAGGGTGATCAGCCCCAGCATTTT	CASSWGQGDQPQHF	TRBD1	many	TRBV5-1	TRBJ1-5	14
TGTGCCAGCAGTGAACAAGGGGCTAGCCGAGCCAAAAACATTCAGTACTTC	CASSEQGASRAKNIQYF	-	-	TRBV2	TRBJ2-4	17
TGTGCCAGCAGCCAATCTTGGACTGAAGCTTTCTTT	CASSQSWTEAFF	-	few	TRBV6-1	TRBJ1-1	12
TGTGCCAGCAGTGTTACAGGACCCCTAGGAAACATTCAGTACTTC	CASSVTGPLGNIQYF	-	many	TRBV28	TRBJ2-4	15
TGTGCCAGCAGCCCTGACTTGAACAATGAGCAGTTCTTC	CASSPDLNNEQFF	-	few	TRBV3-1	TRBJ2-1	13
TGTGCCAGCTCACCAGAACAGGGGTACACTGAAGCTTTCTTT	CASSPEQGYTEAFF	TRBD1	-	TRBV18	TRBJ1-1	14
TGTGCTAGTGGTCTTGGGACAGTGAACACTGAAGCTTTCTTT	CASGLGTVNTEAFF	TRBD1	many	TRBV12-5	TRBJ1-1	14
TGTGCCAGCAGTGAATCAAAGACCCAGTACTTC	CASSESKTQYF	-	-	TRBV25-1	TRBJ2-5	11
TGTGCCAGCTGGAGAGGGGTTGAAGGCCAGCCCCAGCATTTT	CASWRGVEGQPQHF	-	-	TRBV28	TRBJ1-5	14
TGTGCCAGCAGCAGTGGACAGGGCTATTACAATGAGCAGTTCTTC	CASSSGQGYYNEQFF	TRBD1	few	TRBV5-5	TRBJ2-1	15
TGCAGTGCTAGAGGGGGAGGAAAACGCACTTCCTACAATGAGCAGTTCTTC	CSARGGGKRTSYNEQFF	-	few	TRBV20-1	TRBJ2-1	17
TGTGCCAGCAGCTTAAGGCAGGGCCATGAGCAGTTCTTC	CASSLRQGHEQFF	-	few	TRBV7-9	TRBJ2-1	13
TGTGCCAGCAGCTCCCCTCCGCTTGTTAGCAATGAGCAGTTCTTC	CASSSPPLVSNEQFF	-	many	TRBV11-2	TRBJ2-1	15
TGTGCCAGCAGGTCGACGGGGGTGAATCAGCCCCAGCATTTT	CASRSTGVNQPQHF	-	-	TRBV6-1	TRBJ1-5	14
TGCAGTGCTAGACTAGCGGGAGTAGAGCCCTACGAGCAGTACTTC	CSARLAGVEPYEQYF	TRBD2	-	TRBV20-1	TRBJ2-7	15
TGTGCCAGCAGTTACACAATTTCGAACACTGAAGCTTTCTTT	CASSYTISNTEAFF	-	-	TRBV6-9	TRBJ1-1	14